This T cell receptor (beta chain) was captured in a study of CXCR3-negative and CXCR3-positive naive CD8 T cells. General observations from the study: Higher TRB CDR3 hydrophobicity marked CXCR3-positive naive cells relative to CXCR3-negative naive cells.

From germline, CDR1 is SGHRS and CDR2 YFSETQ. The CDR3 contains 15 residues. Preparation of TRB cDNA libraries relied on 5' RACE carrying UMI labels. TCRdb re-called the 5' RACE reads; every CDR3 protein appears as one record, without DNA. The ten most abundant clones cover about 0.27% of a sample with 140,000 to 150,000 distinct CDR3 sequences. In regard to this clonotype: The target antigen is unknown.

Subsets of CD8+ T cells were each sorted in triplicate at hundreds of thousands of cells apiece. Naive CD8+ T cells carried a CD45RO-CCR7+CD27+CD95- phenotype. The TCR comes from a human donor in good health. Some clones in this sample may be carry-over from other donors' samples. Material: naive CXCR3+ CD8+ T cells from blood. Subset denoted: CD45RO-CCR7+CD27+CD95- naive CD8+ T cells expressing CXCR3 (TNR3+). This chain connects TRBV5-1 to TRBJ2-2; as DNA is missing, the TRBD2 call by TCRdb cannot be tested. The CDR3 loop reads CASSLTSPITGELFF.